This passage covers 29 T cell receptor beta chains from one sample sequenced in a study of OX40 agonist ivuxolimab in advanced cancers. Library preparation was by the immunoSEQ multiplex PCR assay. Sourced from immuneACCESS, this table was stored by TCRdb with only in-frame sequences that have V and J called. A share of the clones is absent; for the studies checked, an unresolved V gene accounts for under half, and the remainder has no known explanation. The sample table contains roughly 55,000 clones; only one count was recorded for approximately 86% of them. Roughly 13% of the sample goes to the ten largest clones. The source material was CD4+ or CD8+ T cells sorted from blood, sampled in a trial of the OX40 agonist ivuxolimab. The receptors shown here come from an adult with an advanced solid tumor such as melanoma, head and neck, liver or kidney cancer.

The chain carries TRBV6-1 and TRBJ2-7, with D unresolved. Trimming took 8 bases from V and 0 from J, leaving 5 bases between them. CDR1 and CDR2 (germline): MNHNS, SASEGT. CDR3 size: 11 residues. The CDR3 DNA is TGTGCCAGCCGGGTCTCCTACGAGCAGTACTTC. Amino acid sequence: CASRVSYEQYF.

The rearrangement joins TRBV27 to TRBJ1-2; 8 bases are a match to TRBD1. Germline V lookup: CDR1 MNHEY, CDR2 SMNVEV (reference sequence). Unmatched junction bases numbered 6, after V lost 2 bases and J lost 4 bases. The CDR3 covers 15 residues. DNA of the CDR3: TGTGCCAGCAGTTTAGTGGCAGGGGGCGCCTATGGCTACACCTTC. Translating it yields CASSLVAGGAYGYTF.

The CDR3 DNA follows: TGTGCCAGCAGCGTAGGGGCTAGCGGGGGTTACGAGCAGTACTTC. Protein sequence: CASSVGASGGYEQYF. The chain couples TRBV9 to TRBJ2-7; 10 bases align to TRBD2. Germline loops: CDR1 SGDLS, CDR2 YYNGEE. CDR3 length: 15 amino acids. Losses at the gene ends were 0 bases for V and 4 bases for J; bases not matched to a gene: 4.

V gene TRBV7-9 combines with J gene TRBJ1-1; tentatively, D is TRBD1 (5 bases). The germline CDR1 and CDR2 sequences are SEHNR and FQNEAQ (reference sequence). The CDR3 runs 13 residues. V lost 0 bases, J lost 10 bases, and 12 bases lay in between. Here the CDR3 reads CASSLAGEGRAFF. The CDR3 DNA follows: TGTGCCAGCAGCTTAGCGGGGGAGGGGCGAGCTTTCTTT.

The chain combines TRBV29-1 with TRBJ1-2, with D possibly TRBD1 on 6 matching bases. The CDR3 consists of 13 residues. Per germline, CDR1 SQVTM and CDR2 ANQGSEA. Deletions cut 3 bases from V and 6 bases from J, with 14 bases between. CDR3 coding DNA: TGCAGCGTTGACTCAGGGGCCGAGGATGGCTACACCTTC. As protein: CSVDSGAEDGYTF.

The sample holds one count of this clone. This sequence joins TRBV19 and TRBJ1-2; 7 bases are a match to TRBD1. The V gene's germline CDR1 is LNHDA and CDR2 SQIVND (reference sequence). CDR3 length equals 15 residues. J was trimmed by 6 bases and V by 4 bases; bases with no gene match: 11. In nucleotides, the CDR3 is TGTGCCAGTAGTACCTACTCCGGGACAGCCCATGGCTACACCTTC. It translates to CASSTYSGTAHGYTF.

A single count supports this clone. In nucleotides, the CDR3 is TGCGCCAGCAGTTTTACAGGGGGGAATCAGCCCCAGCATTTT. This translates into CASSFTGGNQPQHF. J is TRBJ1-5 and V is TRBV5-1; TRBD1 matches 8 bases. CDR1 is SGHRS, CDR2 YFSETQ, per germline. J was trimmed by 4 bases and V by 5 bases; bases with no gene match: 5. CDR3 length: 14 amino acids.

This rearrangement joins TRBV5-1 to TRBJ1-2, with D uncertain. This CDR3 has 12 residues. V lost 7 bases to trimming and J lost 5 bases, with 12 bases between them. Germline CDR1 and CDR2: SGHRS and YFSETQ. The CDR3 coding sequence is TGCGCCAGCGCCCACGGAGGGTATGGCTACACCTTC. It is translated as CASAHGGYGYTF.

CDR3 region: CASSPQLGVSYEQYF. As DNA, the CDR3 is TGTGCCAGCAGCCCCCAACTGGGGGTTTCCTACGAGCAGTACTTC. The V call is TRBV7-9, the J call TRBJ2-7; D may match TRBD1 or TRBD2 (5 bases each). V shed 5 bases and J shed 1 base, with 15 bases lying between them. Germline CDR1 is SEHNR and CDR2 is FQNEAQ (reference sequence). The CDR3 has 15 amino acids.

There are a few counts of this clone. The chain recombines TRBV13 with TRBJ2-2; no reliable D call. The CDR3 is made up of 13 amino acids. In germline, CDR1 is PRHDT, CDR2 FYEKMQ (reference sequence). V lost 5 bases and J lost 3, with 7 bases in between. This CDR3 is CASSIEYTGELFF. The DNA for the CDR3 is TGTGCCAGCAGCATAGAATACACCGGGGAGCTGTTTTTT.

The rearrangement uses TRBV13 and TRBJ2-7, with D perhaps being TRBD1 or TRBD2 (5 bases each). Deletions cut 4 bases from V and 7 bases from J, with 20 bases between. Germline V CDR1 and CDR2: PRHDT, FYEKMQ (reference sequence). The CDR3 sequence is 15 residues long. The CDR3 nucleotides read TGTGCCAGCAGCTCGATCGGGGCGGCATTGGGGGAGCAGTACTTC. Its protein product is CASSSIGAALGEQYF.

The chain links TRBV13 to TRBJ1-2; the match to TRBD1 covers 7 bases. J gave up 6 bases and V 6 bases, and 4 bases lay outside the gene matches. Germline CDR1 PRHDT, CDR2 FYEKMQ (reference sequence). The CDR3 runs to 12 residues. DNA of the CDR3: TGTGCCAGCAGACAGGGGAGTGATGGCTACACCTTC. It specifies CASRQGSDGYTF.

V and J are TRBV5-1 and TRBJ1-5, with a tentative D call TRBD1 (6 bases). Germline assignment: CDR1 SGHRS and CDR2 YFSETQ. V lost 5 bases and J 6 bases, leaving 18 bases between the germline ends. The CDR3 sequence is 15 residues long. The CDR3 nucleotides read TGCGCCAGCAGTCCTATACCAGGGGCGAGTCAGCCCCAGCATTTT. It is translated as CASSPIPGASQPQHF.

The V gene is TRBV6-5, the J gene TRBJ1-2, with a weak D call TRBD1 (5 bases). CDR1 and CDR2 from the germline V gene are MNHEY and SVGAGI. V lost 2 bases, J lost 6 bases, and 10 bases lay in between. The CDR3 is 13 residues long. DNA for the CDR3: TGTGCCAGCAGTTACGCCAGGGTGGATGGCTACACCTTC. This encodes CASSYARVDGYTF.

About this clone itself: This CDR3 fails to terminate in the conserved phenylalanine or tryptophan, so it likely reflects a read error. The CDR3 loop reads CASSLTGGRSPLHL. DNA for the CDR3: TGTGCCAGCAGTCTGACAGGGGGCAGGAGTCCCCTCCACCTT. This sequence joins TRBV6-5 and TRBJ1-6; TRBD1 agrees at 10 bases. Germline CDR1 and CDR2: MNHEY and SVGAGI. The CDR3 loop spans 14 amino acids. J was trimmed by 13 bases and V by 5 bases; bases with no gene match: 8.

This clone has at least ten counts. For the CDR3, the DNA is TGTGCCAGCTTTCAGGGGCAGGGCGACACTGAAGCTTTCTTT. It is translated as CASFQGQGDTEAFF. This chain connects TRBV6-5 to TRBJ1-1; TRBD1 might be the D (6 bases). CDR3 length equals 14 residues. CDR1 and CDR2 (germline): MNHEY, SVGAGI. With 8 bases removed from V and 3 bases from J, the gap between germline ends came to 16 bases.

This rearrangement joins TRBV27 to TRBJ2-7; TRBD1 agrees at 10 bases. In germline, CDR1 is MNHEY, CDR2 SMNVEV (reference sequence). Unmatched junction bases numbered 11, after V lost 2 bases and J lost 7 bases. The CDR3 sequence is 16 residues long. CDR3 coding DNA: TGTGCCAGCAGTTTAATTACCGGGACAGGGGTAGGGGAGCAGTACTTC. Translated, it gives CASSLITGTGVGEQYF.

The chain carries TRBV28 and TRBJ1-5; tentatively, D is TRBD1 (5 bases). V lost 2 bases and J lost 3, with 23 bases in between. The V gene's germline CDR1 is MDHEN and CDR2 SYDVKM. The CDR3 covers 19 residues. The CDR3 region has the DNA TGTGCCAGCAGTTTAGTTCTCATGATGGGGGAACTTAACAATCAGCCCCAGCATTTT. It translates to CASSLVLMMGELNNQPQHF.

On this clone: Other DNA sequences in the same sample also yield this CDR3. The rearrangement links TRBV5-6 to TRBJ2-7; D remains unclear. Germline V gene sequence: CDR1 SGHDT, CDR2 YYEEEE. V was clipped by 2 bases and J by 4 bases, with 4 bases between them. This CDR3 comprises 11 residues. The CDR3 nucleotides are TGTGCCAGCAGCTTTGGGTACGAGCAGTACTTC. Amino acids: CASSFGYEQYF.

The rearrangement links TRBV7-9 to TRBJ1-4; D remains unclear. In germline, CDR1 is SEHNR, CDR2 FQNEAQ (reference sequence). V lost 2 bases and J lost 8, with 15 bases in between. The CDR3 totals 15 residues. This chain's CDR3 is CASSLRGQKEEKLFF. The CDR3 DNA is TGTGCCAGCAGCTTACGAGGGCAGAAGGAAGAAAAACTGTTTTTT.

The V and J genes are TRBV7-9 and TRBJ1-5; D is undetermined. The CDR3 consists of 13 residues. Deletions cut 2 bases from V and 3 bases from J, with 5 bases between. Germline loops: CDR1 SEHNR, CDR2 FQNEAQ (reference sequence). The CDR3 DNA reads as TGTGCCAGCAGCTTATTGTCCAATCAGCCCCAGCATTTT. It translates to CASSLLSNQPQHF.

This rearrangement joins TRBV2 to TRBJ1-4; no reliable D call. Trimming left V 2 bases short and J 6 bases short, with 16 bases between. The CDR3 has 16 amino acids. Germline V gene sequence: CDR1 SNHLY, CDR2 FYNNEI. As DNA, the CDR3 is TGTGCCAGCAGTGAAAGTGGTATGGGGTCTTATGAAAAACTGTTTTTT. The encoded protein is CASSESGMGSYEKLFF.

The V call is TRBV7-9, the J call TRBJ1-2; the match to TRBD1 covers 7 bases. CDR1 and CDR2 (germline): SEHNR, FQNEAQ (reference sequence). The CDR3 length is 16 residues. After removal of 5 bases from V and 0 bases from J, the junction contained 9 bases not matched to a gene. Here the CDR3 reads CASSAWDRFANYGYTF. The CDR3 region has the DNA TGTGCCAGCAGCGCCTGGGACAGATTCGCTAACTATGGCTACACCTTC.

V usage is TRBV6-6 and J usage is TRBJ1-1; D is perhaps TRBD1 (5 bases). CDR3 size: 13 residues. The V end was cut by 11 bases, the J end by 5 bases, with 18 bases between. The V gene's germline CDR1 is MNHNY and CDR2 SVGAGI (reference sequence). CDR3 protein: CAYRGDGDTEAFF. Here the CDR3 DNA reads TGTGCCTACCGAGGGGACGGGGATACTGAAGCTTTCTTT.

This chain uses TRBV5-1 with TRBJ2-1, with D hard to call. Germline V lookup: CDR1 SGHRS, CDR2 YFSETQ. This CDR3 is 15 amino acids long. V was cut by 1 base and J by 2 bases, with 10 bases left in between. The CDR3 DNA reads as TGCGCCAGCAGCTTGTGGGAAGATACCTACAATGAGCAGTTCTTC. Its translation is CASSLWEDTYNEQFF.

The chain is built from TRBV10-3 and TRBJ1-2, with 7 positions matching TRBD1. Germline values: CDR1 ENHRY, CDR2 SYGVKD. Germline trimming cut 3 bases from V and 4 bases from J; bases unmatched to any gene: 5. This CDR3 comprises 14 residues. The CDR3 bases are TGTGCCATCAGTGAACCCGGGACAGCCTATGGCTACACCTTC. This codes for CAISEPGTAYGYTF.

A few counts support this clone. The gene calls are TRBV7-9 and TRBJ2-1; D is unclear. The V gene's germline CDR1 is SEHNR and CDR2 FQNEAQ (reference sequence). CDR3 size: 14 residues. V dropped 5 bases and J dropped 4 bases, with 12 bases sitting between them. The CDR3 loop reads CASSHAPQYNEQFF. CDR3 sequence (DNA): TGTGCCAGCAGCCACGCGCCTCAATACAATGAGCAGTTCTTC.

J is TRBJ2-3 and V is TRBV27; TRBD2 aligns across 7 bases. The CDR3 loop spans 15 amino acids. Losses at the gene ends were 4 bases for V and 7 bases for J; bases not matched to a gene: 11. CDR1 is MNHEY, CDR2 SMNVEV, per germline (reference sequence). The CDR3 region is CASSSPGRRGYTQYF. The CDR3 coding sequence is TGTGCCAGCAGTTCCCCCGGTCGGCGGGGGTATACGCAGTATTTT.

A single count supports this clone. The V and J genes are TRBV18 and TRBJ1-4, with D possibly matching TRBD1 (6 bases). The germline CDR1 and CDR2 sequences are KGHSH and LQKENI. This CDR3 has 17 amino acids. V was pared by 2 bases and J by 7 bases, with 20 bases between. CDR3 DNA: TGTGCCAGCTCACCATATGATGGAACTGGAGGGGGTGAAAAACTGTTTTTT. This encodes CASSPYDGTGGGEKLFF.